This T cell receptor beta chain was recovered during a study of regulatory T cells in long-lasting Graves disease. Study results and limitations: Persistent disease exhibited a predilection for TRBV28, TRBJ1-2 and TRBJ2-5.

In germline, CDR1 is SGHVS, CDR2 FQNEAQ. The V and J ends lost 0 bases and 4 bases, in that order; junction bases with no gene match: 7. This CDR3 is 16 amino acids long. To note about this clonotype: As yet, its antigen is unknown.

Assembly of TCR beta libraries relied on iRepertoire HTBI primers together with Arm-PCR of CDR3 regions. TCRdb itself ran the multiplex PCR reads through MiXCR, one entry per CDR3 protein. The table lists more than 450,000 distinct CDR3 sequences, around 15% of them singletons. Time point meaning: newly diagnosed GD, antithyroid drugs for less than 3 months. There was RNA extracted from PBMCs, and the TCR library was made from it. This sample was also put to use in a study of T cells in Graves' hyperthyroidism and ophthalmopathy. From that report: The diagnoses drew upon clinical symptoms, serum thyroxine and TRAb, thyroid ultrasound and orbital computed tomography.

The V gene is TRBV7-8, the J gene TRBJ2-7, with 9 positions matching TRBD1. This sample comprised peripheral blood mononuclear cells (PBMCs), obtained at new diagnosis, from a patient treated with antithyroid drugs. The sequence came from a man in his forties with Graves disease. For the CDR3, the DNA is TGTGCCAGCAGCTTAGCCGGGACAGGGTCAATTTACGAGCAGTACTTC. Residues: CASSLAGTGSIYEQYF. The whole variable domain, remainder taken from reference TRBV7-8 and TRBJ2-7, is GAGVSQSPRYKVAKRGQDVALRCDPISGHVSLFWYQQALGQGPEFLTYFQNEAQLDKSGLPSDRFFAERPEGSVSTLKIQRTQQEDSAVYLCASSLAGTGSIYEQYFGPGTRLTVT.